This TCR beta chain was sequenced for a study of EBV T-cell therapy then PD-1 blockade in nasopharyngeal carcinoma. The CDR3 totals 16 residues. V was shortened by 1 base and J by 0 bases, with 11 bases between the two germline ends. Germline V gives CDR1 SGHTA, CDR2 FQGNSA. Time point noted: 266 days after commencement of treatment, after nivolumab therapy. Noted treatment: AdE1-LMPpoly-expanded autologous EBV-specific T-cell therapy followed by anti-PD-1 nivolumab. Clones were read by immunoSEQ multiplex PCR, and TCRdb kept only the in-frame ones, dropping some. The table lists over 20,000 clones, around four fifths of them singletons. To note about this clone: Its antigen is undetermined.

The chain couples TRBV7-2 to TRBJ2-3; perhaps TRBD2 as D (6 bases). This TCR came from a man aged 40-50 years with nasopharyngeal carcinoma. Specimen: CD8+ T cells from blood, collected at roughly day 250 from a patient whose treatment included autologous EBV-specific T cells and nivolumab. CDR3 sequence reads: CASSLGWRGSTDTQYF. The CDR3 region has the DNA TGTGCCAGCAGCTTAGGCTGGCGGGGAAGCACAGATACGCAGTATTTT. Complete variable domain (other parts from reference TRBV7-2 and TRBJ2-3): GAGVSQSPSNKVTEKGKDVELRCDPISGHTALYWYRQSLGQGLEFLIYFQGNSAPDKSGLPSDRFSAERTGGSVSTLTIQRTQQEDSAVYLCASSLGWRGSTDTQYFGPGTRLTVL.